Below, 6 T cell receptor beta chains from the same sample are listed, as sequenced in a study of Graves' ophthalmopathy and Graves' hyperthyroidism. As the template, RNA transcripts were used to amplify TCR beta CDR3 regions. A first-round RT-PCR used HTBI primers, followed by a second-round multiplex PCR. One entry per CDR3 protein results from TCRdb running MiXCR on the multiplex PCR reads. The sample contains 240,000 or so distinct CDR3 sequences, around 42% of which appear only once. Sequenced input: peripheral blood. The origin of the receptors is an adult man with Graves' ophthalmopathy.

The chain is built from TRBV7-2 and TRBJ2-7, with 7 bases fitting TRBD1. Looked up from germline, CDR1 is SGHTA and CDR2 is FQGNSA. Trimming cost V 4 bases and J 1 base; bases outside gene matches: 10. The CDR3 runs 16 residues. The chain's CDR3 is CASSSGPQGPSYEQYF. The CDR3 nucleotides read TGTGCCAGCAGCTCCGGCCCACAGGGGCCTTCCTACGAGCAGTACTTC.

The chain uses TRBV6-4 and TRBJ2-5, with TRBD1 identical over 10 bases. V lost 6 bases and J lost 6; bases outside the gene matches: 7. The CDR3 loop spans 14 amino acids. In germline, CDR1 is MRHNA, CDR2 SNTAGT. In DNA form, the CDR3 reads TGTGCCAGCAGCGACCCGGGACAGGGGAAGACCCAGTACTTC. Residues: CASSDPGQGKTQYF.

This clonotype was seen a handful of times. This chain connects TRBV29-1 to TRBJ2-7; 9 bases are a match to TRBD1. The CDR3 has 13 amino acids. CDR1 and CDR2 (germline): SQVTM, ANQGSEA. Trimming cost V 7 bases and J 5 bases; bases outside gene matches: 9. Written as DNA, the CDR3 is TGCAGCGCCATCGAGGACAGGGGACACGAGCAGTACTTC. Protein product: CSAIEDRGHEQYF.

This clonotype was recorded a few times. One junction end does not reproduce the germline sequence, and a read error may be involved. The gene calls are TRBV2 and TRBJ2-5; D is unclear. The CDR3 is 11 residues long. CDR1 and CDR2 from the germline V gene are SNHLY and FYNNEI. DNA for the CDR3: TGTGCCAGCAGCGGCCAAGAGACCCAATACTTC. Encoded protein: CASSGQETQYF.

The chain uses TRBV2 and TRBJ2-7, with D perhaps matching TRBD2 (6 bases). CDR1 and CDR2 from the germline V gene are SNHLY and FYNNEI. V dropped 5 bases and J dropped 1 base, with 12 bases sitting between them. CDR3 length: 14 amino acids. CDR3 DNA sequence: TGTGCCAGCAGTTCACAGCGGGTTTCCTACGAGCAGTACTTC. This gives the protein CASSSQRVSYEQYF.

This clonotype appeared a few times. This chain joins TRBV13 and TRBJ2-7; no clear D. V lost 3 bases and J 5 bases, leaving 8 bases between the germline ends. The CDR3 has 12 residues. From germline, CDR1 is PRHDT and CDR2 FYEKMQ (reference sequence). Here the CDR3 reads CASSLGIHEQYF. CDR3 nucleotide sequence: TGTGCCAGCAGCTTGGGTATCCACGAGCAGTACTTC.